The rows below give T cell receptor beta chains drawn from one sample of a study of shared clonotypes between healthy human individuals. Sequencing used immunoSEQ multiplex PCR; TCRdb keeps in-frame clones, though not all of them. The table lists over 950,000 clones, 60% to 80% of them singletons. The sequenced material came from memory CD4+ T cells from PBMCs. These receptors all come from a man aged 18-30 years in good health. Some clones in this sample may be carry-over from other donors' samples. Each CDR3 is given with its conserved first and last residue. The D gene is left open where the match is weak. Not every row has a clone size; where given, it reads once, few, many or a size class.

cdr3_nt	cdr3_aa	clone_size	v_call	d_call	j_call
TGTGCCAGCAGCTTGGCCCCAGGGGCAAGGAACATTCAGTACTTC	CASSLAPGARNIQYF	once	TRBV7-2	.	TRBJ2-4
TGTGCCAGCAGTGTGGGGAGCACAGATACGCAGTATTTT	CASSVGSTDTQYF	once	TRBV2	.	TRBJ2-3
TGTGCCAGCAGCCAAGGGGCGGCGTCGCAAACTAATGAAAAACTGTTTTTT	CASSQGAASQTNEKLFF	.	TRBV4-2	.	TRBJ1-4
TGTGCCAGCACCCCAGGGGGGGGGAGGCTCGGAGAGCAGTTCTTC	CASTPGGGRLGEQFF	.	TRBV6-6	.	TRBJ2-1
TGTGCCAGCAGCATATCCATCAGTTCCGATACGCAGTATTTT	CASSISISSDTQYF	.	TRBV9	.	TRBJ2-3
TGTGCCAGCAGCCTTGGACAGGCGGGGGGCTATGGCTACACCTTC	CASSLGQAGGYGYTF	once	TRBV9	TRBD1	TRBJ1-2
TGTGCCAGCAGTGGGTCGACTAGCGGGAGGCTCGGAGGTTACAATGAGCAGTTCTTC	CASSGSTSGRLGGYNEQFF	.	TRBV28	TRBD2	TRBJ2-1
TGTGCCAGCAGCCAACCAGGGGACAGGCTTTTCTTC	CASSQPGDRLFF	.	TRBV28	TRBD1	TRBJ2-1
TGTGCCAGCAGTTTGCTAGCGGGAGGTGCAGATACGCAGTATTTT	CASSLLAGGADTQYF	.	TRBV28	TRBD2	TRBJ2-3
TGTGCCAGCAGAAAACAGGGACGGGAGGGACGAGATACGCAGTATTTT	CASRKQGREGRDTQYF	.	TRBV6-6	TRBD2	TRBJ2-3
TGTGCCAGCAGTTTAGGCGTCCCGCTATCCTACGAGCAGTACTTC	CASSLGVPLSYEQYF	.	TRBV28	.	TRBJ2-7
TGTGCCAGCAGCTTCATCTCCTCTGGAAACACCATATATTTT	CASSFISSGNTIYF	.	TRBV5-6	.	TRBJ1-3
TGTGCCATCAGAGACAGGGGGGTATCCTACGAGCAGTACTTC	CAIRDRGVSYEQYF	.	TRBV10-3	TRBD1	TRBJ2-7
TGTGCCAGCAGTGGGTGGACAGGGGGAATGGGCTTCAATCAGCCCCAGCATTTT	CASSGWTGGMGFNQPQHF	.	TRBV6-1	TRBD1	TRBJ1-5
TGTGCCTGGAGAGCCTGGAACACTGAAGCTTTCTTT	CAWRAWNTEAFF	many	TRBV30	.	TRBJ1-1
TGCAGCGTTGCCGGACAGGGAGGCATGGGTTACGAGCAGTACTTC	CSVAGQGGMGYEQYF	.	TRBV29-1	TRBD1	TRBJ2-7
TGTGCCATCAGTGACCAGGGGTCTGATCAGCCCCAGCATTTT	CAISDQGSDQPQHF	.	TRBV10-3	.	TRBJ1-5
TGTGCCAGCAGTTTCCCCCCTTCGGGACCTTCGAACACTGAAGCTTTCTTT	CASSFPPSGPSNTEAFF	.	TRBV28	.	TRBJ1-1
TGTGCCACCCGGTTTGAGCTCGGAGATACGCAGTATTTT	CATRFELGDTQYF	.	TRBV10-3	.	TRBJ2-3
TGTGCCAGCAGCGAAGGGACTAGCGGAAGCTCCTACAATGAGCAGTTCTTC	CASSEGTSGSSYNEQFF	.	TRBV9	TRBD2	TRBJ2-1
TGTGCCAGCACCTTGGACAGGGTTATTGAGCAGTTCTTC	CASTLDRVIEQFF	.	TRBV2	TRBD1	TRBJ2-1
TGTGCCAGCACCCCCCGCGGGCGGTATGGCTACACCTTC	CASTPRGRYGYTF	.	TRBV2	.	TRBJ1-2
TGTGCCAGAAATGACTTAAGCTCCTACAATGAGCAGTTCTTC	CARNDLSSYNEQFF	.	TRBV30	.	TRBJ2-1
TGTGCCAGCAGCTTAGGTAGGGGTTCCTCTGAAAAACTGTTTTTT	CASSLGRGSSEKLFF	many	TRBV7-8	.	TRBJ1-4